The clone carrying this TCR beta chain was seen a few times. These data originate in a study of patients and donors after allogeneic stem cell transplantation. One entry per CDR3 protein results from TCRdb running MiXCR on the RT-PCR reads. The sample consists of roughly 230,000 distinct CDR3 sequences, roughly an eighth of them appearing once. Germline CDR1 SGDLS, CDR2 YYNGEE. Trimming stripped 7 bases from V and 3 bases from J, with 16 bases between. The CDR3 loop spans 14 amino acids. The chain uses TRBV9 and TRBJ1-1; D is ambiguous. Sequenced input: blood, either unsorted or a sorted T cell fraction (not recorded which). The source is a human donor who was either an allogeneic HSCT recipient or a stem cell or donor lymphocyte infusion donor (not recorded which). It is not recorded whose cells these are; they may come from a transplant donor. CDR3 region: CASARGSADTEAFF. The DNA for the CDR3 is TGTGCCAGCGCAAGAGGGTCAGCGGACACTGAAGCTTTCTTT.